This T cell receptor beta chain was identified during a study of T cell repertoires in urothelial bladder cancer (dated by TCRdb to between 2018 and 2020). Concerning the study at large: Of the 12 resected lesions, three were clinical stage cT0, three were cTa, three were cT1 and three were cT2 or greater. Roughly eleven resected bladder lesions were studied, comprising urothelial carcinoma (UC+) and benign (UC-) specimens. About a dozen patients with bladder lesions undergoing transurethral resection were identified prospectively. In the study, clonality of the TCR repertoire in bladder tumors was compared against clonality in benign bladder inflammation.

Of note for this clone: Its cognate antigen has yet to be identified. No quality values exist for individual bases; no much larger clone is one base distant.

The immunoSEQ assay was used to sequence the CDR3 region of the TCR beta chain. In the paper's pipeline: T-cell fraction, clonal dominance and maximum TCR clone frequency were calculated for each specimen. TCRdb stores this immuneACCESS table with in-frame sequences only. Part of the clones is absent; in the studies checked, under half of the shortfall reflects unresolved V genes, and no reason is known for the rest. That table furnishes V, J and clone size, whereas the DNA furnished D and trimming. The sample data list about 13,000 clones, and 60% to 75% of these were observed just once. The ten largest clones represent 8.9% of the sample. Bladder lesion specimens were obtained at transurethral resection and were stored at -80C. From bladder specimens obtained at transurethral resection, DNA was extracted. Results and caveats for the whole study, not just this receptor: In carcinoma specimens, one T-cell clone made up as much as 17% of infiltrating lymphocytes, versus around 2% in benign specimens. Urothelial carcinoma specimens had fewer T cells than benign specimens, with medians of 5,569 and 25,872. Carcinoma specimens had a median tumor infiltrating lymphocyte percentage of 2%, while benign specimens had a median of around 13%.

CDR1 and CDR2 are read off the germline V gene as MNHEY and SVGAGI. V loses 5 bases, J loses 3 bases, and the germline ends lie 9 bases apart. Taken from cysteine to phenylalanine, the CDR3 has 13 residues. The retained sequence is limited to the CDR3, 39 bases, with the frame set at the first base. Sample: tumor-infiltrating cells from bladder cancer. Rearrangement joined TRBV6-5 to TRBJ2-3, with the D gene call left open. The origin of this receptor is a human donor with urothelial carcinoma. The nucleotide sequence is TGTGCCAGCAGTCTCACCCGGACAGATACGCAGTATTTT. The resulting protein is CASSLTRTDTQYF.